A selection of T cell receptor beta chains follows, all from one sample in a study of Tregs in tolerant kidney transplant recipients. TCRdb keeps only in-frame clones here, not all; method: immunoSEQ multiplex PCR. This sample yields roughly 54,000 clones, of which more than 70% are seen a single time; roughly a sixth belongs to the top ten. The specimen comprised CD8+ T cells from blood (PBMCs), sampled 12 months after the transplant. All receptors derive from a human patient who received a combined kidney and bone marrow transplant. Among the T cells, some may be from the graft donor. CDR3s include the opening cysteine and the closing phenylalanine or tryptophan. Each record gives: V gene, clone size, J gene, D gene, CDR3 DNA, CDR3 protein. D genes are given only for firm matches. A clone size is listed for some rows: how often the clone was seen (once, few, many), or a class if it is expanded.

v_gene: TRBV7-6
abundance: NA
j_gene: TRBJ1-5
d_gene: TRBD1
CDR3nt: TGTGCCAGCAGCTTAGCCAGCACAGGGGGGAATCAGCCCCAGCATTTT
CDR3aa: CASSLASTGGNQPQHF

v_gene: TRBV7-9
abundance: once
j_gene: TRBJ2-7
d_gene: TRBD1
CDR3nt: TGTGCCAGCAGCCCAGGGACAGGGACCTACGAGCAGTACTTC
CDR3aa: CASSPGTGTYEQYF

v_gene: TRBV11-2
abundance: NA
j_gene: TRBJ2-7
d_gene: TRBD1
CDR3nt: TGTGCCAGCAGCTTCTTTGGGACAGGATTCTACGAGCAGTACTTC
CDR3aa: CASSFFGTGFYEQYF

v_gene: TRBV5-4
abundance: NA
j_gene: TRBJ1-1
d_gene: NA
CDR3nt: TGTGCCAGCAGCTTGGGGGCGAGCACTGAAGCTTTCTTT
CDR3aa: CASSLGASTEAFF

v_gene: TRBV4-1
abundance: once
j_gene: TRBJ1-4
d_gene: NA
CDR3nt: TGCGCCAGCAGCCAAGATGGCAGGGATGATGAAAAACTGTTTTTT
CDR3aa: CASSQDGRDDEKLFF

v_gene: TRBV9
abundance: NA
j_gene: TRBJ1-1
d_gene: NA
CDR3nt: TGTGCCAGCAGCGTAGGGCAGAATTACCCTGAAGCTTTCTTT
CDR3aa: CASSVGQNYPEAFF

v_gene: TRBV28
abundance: NA
j_gene: TRBJ2-7
d_gene: TRBD1
CDR3nt: TGTGCCAGCACCCTTAGACAGGGTGACGAGCAGTACTTC
CDR3aa: CASTLRQGDEQYF

v_gene: TRBV13
abundance: NA
j_gene: TRBJ2-5
d_gene: TRBD1
CDR3nt: TGTGCCAGCAGCTTCAGGGGGGAGACCCAGTACTTC
CDR3aa: CASSFRGETQYF

v_gene: TRBV18
abundance: NA
j_gene: TRBJ1-2
d_gene: TRBD1
CDR3nt: TGTGCCAGCTCATCAGGGGGCGAGAATGGCTACACCTTC
CDR3aa: CASSSGGENGYTF

v_gene: TRBV9
abundance: NA
j_gene: TRBJ2-5
d_gene: TRBD2
CDR3nt: TGTGCCAGCAGCGTAGGGACTAGCGGGCGGGAGACCCAGTACTTC
CDR3aa: CASSVGTSGRETQYF

v_gene: TRBV28
abundance: NA
j_gene: TRBJ2-7
d_gene: NA
CDR3nt: TGTGCCAGCAGTTTAGAGTTTCTGGGCAGCACCTACGAGCAGTACTTC
CDR3aa: CASSLEFLGSTYEQYF

v_gene: TRBV7-3
abundance: once
j_gene: TRBJ1-2
d_gene: TRBD1
CDR3nt: TGTGCCAGCAGCTTAGGGACAGGGGTCTATGGCTACACCTTC
CDR3aa: CASSLGTGVYGYTF

v_gene: TRBV6-5
abundance: NA
j_gene: TRBJ1-1
d_gene: NA
CDR3nt: TGTGCCGCAGGGAAAGAGTACACTGAAGCTTTCTTT
CDR3aa: CAAGKEYTEAFF

v_gene: TRBV10-3
abundance: few
j_gene: TRBJ1-1
d_gene: NA
CDR3nt: TGTGCCACAGGGGACGGCCTGAACACTGAAGCTTTCTTT
CDR3aa: CATGDGLNTEAFF

v_gene: TRBV10-3
abundance: NA
j_gene: TRBJ2-7
d_gene: TRBD2
CDR3nt: TGTGCCATCGAAGATCCGGGACTACCCAAGCAGCAGTACTTC
CDR3aa: CAIEDPGLPKQQYF

v_gene: TRBV6-6
abundance: NA
j_gene: TRBJ2-7
d_gene: NA
CDR3nt: TGTGCCAGCAGTACCGAAGGGAGCCTTCAGTACTTC
CDR3aa: CASSTEGSLQYF

v_gene: TRBV5-6
abundance: NA
j_gene: TRBJ2-7
d_gene: TRBD2
CDR3nt: TGTGCCAGCAGCTTGTGGGAGGGTCCCTACGAGCAGTACTTC
CDR3aa: CASSLWEGPYEQYF

v_gene: TRBV10-3
abundance: NA
j_gene: TRBJ1-1
d_gene: TRBD1
CDR3nt: TGTGCCATCAGTGAATGGGACAGGGGGAACACTGAAGCTTTCTTT
CDR3aa: CAISEWDRGNTEAFF

v_gene: TRBV7-9
abundance: NA
j_gene: TRBJ2-2
d_gene: NA
CDR3nt: TGTGCCAGCAGCTTAGGGTTAGGGGACACCGGGGAGCTGTTTTTT
CDR3aa: CASSLGLGDTGELFF

v_gene: TRBV6-1
abundance: few
j_gene: TRBJ1-1
d_gene: NA
CDR3nt: TGTGCCAGCAGTGAATGGGCATTCCAGAACACTGAAGCTTTCTTT
CDR3aa: CASSEWAFQNTEAFF

v_gene: TRBV4-2
abundance: NA
j_gene: TRBJ2-1
d_gene: NA
CDR3nt: TGTGCCAGCAGCCAAGAAGCTCTAGCGCCATACAATGAGCAGTTCTTC
CDR3aa: CASSQEALAPYNEQFF

v_gene: TRBV6-6
abundance: once
j_gene: TRBJ1-1
d_gene: NA
CDR3nt: TGTGCCAGCAGTTACTCGATTCAGTCGAACACTGAAGCTTTCTTT
CDR3aa: CASSYSIQSNTEAFF

v_gene: TRBV19
abundance: NA
j_gene: TRBJ1-2
d_gene: TRBD1
CDR3nt: TGTGCCAGTAGTCCATCAGGGGGATACTATGGCTACACCTTC
CDR3aa: CASSPSGGYYGYTF

v_gene: TRBV7-8
abundance: NA
j_gene: TRBJ2-7
d_gene: NA
CDR3nt: TGTGCCAGCAGCCTCAGCCCAGCGGAGGCCTACGAGCAGTACTTC
CDR3aa: CASSLSPAEAYEQYF

v_gene: TRBV13
abundance: NA
j_gene: TRBJ1-2
d_gene: TRBD1
CDR3nt: TGTGCCAGCAGCTTGGAGACAGGGGTCTATGGCTACACCTTC
CDR3aa: CASSLETGVYGYTF

v_gene: TRBV19
abundance: NA
j_gene: TRBJ2-3
d_gene: TRBD1
CDR3nt: TGTGCCAGTAGCTGGGGACAGGGGGCCGCAGATACGCAGTATTTT
CDR3aa: CASSWGQGAADTQYF

v_gene: TRBV19
abundance: NA
j_gene: TRBJ1-1
d_gene: NA
CDR3nt: TGTGCCAGTAGTATAACAGGGTACACTGAAGCTTTCTTT
CDR3aa: CASSITGYTEAFF

v_gene: TRBV27
abundance: NA
j_gene: TRBJ1-2
d_gene: TRBD1
CDR3nt: TGTGCCAGCAGTTTCGGGACAGGGGGCTATGGCTACACCTTC
CDR3aa: CASSFGTGGYGYTF

v_gene: TRBV9
abundance: NA
j_gene: TRBJ2-7
d_gene: TRBD2
CDR3nt: TGTGCCAGCAGCGTTGGAGGACTAGCCGAGCAGTACTTC
CDR3aa: CASSVGGLAEQYF

v_gene: TRBV7-9
abundance: NA
j_gene: TRBJ1-2
d_gene: NA
CDR3nt: TGTGCCAGCAGCTTAAGTTCGGGGGGAAGTAACTATGGCTACACCTTC
CDR3aa: CASSLSSGGSNYGYTF

v_gene: TRBV7-7
abundance: NA
j_gene: TRBJ2-5
d_gene: NA
CDR3nt: TGTGCCAGCAGCTTAATAGGGGGACGCGAGACCCAGTACTTC
CDR3aa: CASSLIGGRETQYF

v_gene: TRBV2
abundance: NA
j_gene: TRBJ2-3
d_gene: NA
CDR3nt: TGTGCCAGCAAAGCTACTAGCGCCGGAGGGGGAGATACGCAGTATTTT
CDR3aa: CASKATSAGGGDTQYF

v_gene: TRBV13
abundance: NA
j_gene: TRBJ1-1
d_gene: NA
CDR3nt: TGTGCCAGCAGCCTCGACAGCTCGAGGAACACTGAAGCTTTCTTT
CDR3aa: CASSLDSSRNTEAFF

v_gene: TRBV29-1
abundance: NA
j_gene: TRBJ1-2
d_gene: NA
CDR3nt: TGCAGCGTTGGACCCAAACCGGGACAATTTTATGGCTACACCTTC
CDR3aa: CSVGPKPGQFYGYTF

v_gene: TRBV7-9
abundance: NA
j_gene: TRBJ2-1
d_gene: NA
CDR3nt: TGTGCCAGCGTGACGCGGGACTTCTACAATGAGCAGTTCTTC
CDR3aa: CASVTRDFYNEQFF

v_gene: TRBV7-6
abundance: NA
j_gene: TRBJ2-3
d_gene: TRBD2
CDR3nt: TGTGCCAGCAGCGGGACTAGCGGGGATACAGATACGCAGTATTTT
CDR3aa: CASSGTSGDTDTQYF

v_gene: TRBV9
abundance: NA
j_gene: TRBJ2-5
d_gene: TRBD2
CDR3nt: TGTGCCAGCAGCACTAGCGGGGGACTACAAGAGACCCAGTACTTC
CDR3aa: CASSTSGGLQETQYF

v_gene: TRBV2
abundance: NA
j_gene: TRBJ2-3
d_gene: TRBD2
CDR3nt: TGTGCCAGCAGGGGGGTAACTAGCGGGAGGGCCTTTACGCAGTATTTT
CDR3aa: CASRGVTSGRAFTQYF

v_gene: TRBV7-6
abundance: NA
j_gene: TRBJ2-1
d_gene: NA
CDR3nt: TGTGCCAGCAGCCCTCTGGGGGGTACCTACAATGAGCAGTTCTTC
CDR3aa: CASSPLGGTYNEQFF